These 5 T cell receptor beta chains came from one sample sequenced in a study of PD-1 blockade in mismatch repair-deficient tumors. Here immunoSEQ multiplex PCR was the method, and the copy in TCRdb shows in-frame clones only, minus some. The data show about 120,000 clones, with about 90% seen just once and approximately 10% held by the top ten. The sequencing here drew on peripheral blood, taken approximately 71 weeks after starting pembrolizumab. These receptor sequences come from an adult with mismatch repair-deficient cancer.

CDR3 coding DNA: TGCGCCAGCAAAATGCGGGAGCTGGAGACCCAGTACTTC. Translated, it gives CASKMRELETQYF. The chain employs TRBV5-1 and TRBJ2-5; 7 bases fit TRBD2. Per the germline V gene, CDR1 is SGHRS and CDR2 is YFSETQ. V lost 6 bases, J lost 5 bases, and 7 bases stayed unmatched. This CDR3 spans 13 amino acids.

The CDR3 DNA follows: TGTGCTAGTGGTTCCCCACAGGGATGGGGCACAGATACGCAGTATTTT. It encodes CASGSPQGWGTDTQYF. The rearrangement uses TRBV12-5 and TRBJ2-3; TRBD1 might be the D (6 bases). V was clipped by 4 bases and J by 1 base, with 15 bases between them. The CDR3 has 16 amino acids. CDR1 LGHNT and CDR2 FRNRAP come from the germline V gene.

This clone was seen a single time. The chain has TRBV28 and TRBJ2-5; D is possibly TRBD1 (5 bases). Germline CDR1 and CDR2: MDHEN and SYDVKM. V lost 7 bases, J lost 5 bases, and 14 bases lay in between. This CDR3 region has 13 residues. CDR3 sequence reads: CASTRWGGETQYF. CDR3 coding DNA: TGTGCCAGCACCCGATGGGGCGGTGAGACCCAGTACTTC.

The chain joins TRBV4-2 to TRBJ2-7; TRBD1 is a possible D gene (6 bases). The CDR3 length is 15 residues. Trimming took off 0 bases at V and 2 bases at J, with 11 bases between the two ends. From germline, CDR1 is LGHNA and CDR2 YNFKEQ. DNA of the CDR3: TGTGCCAGCAGCCAAGATCAAGGGGGACCCTACGAGCAGTACTTC. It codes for CASSQDQGGPYEQYF.

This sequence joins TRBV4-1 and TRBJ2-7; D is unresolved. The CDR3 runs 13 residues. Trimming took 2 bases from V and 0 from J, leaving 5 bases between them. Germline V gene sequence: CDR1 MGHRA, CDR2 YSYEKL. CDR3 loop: CASSQLGSYEQYF. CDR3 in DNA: TGCGCCAGCAGCCAATTGGGCTCCTACGAGCAGTACTTC.